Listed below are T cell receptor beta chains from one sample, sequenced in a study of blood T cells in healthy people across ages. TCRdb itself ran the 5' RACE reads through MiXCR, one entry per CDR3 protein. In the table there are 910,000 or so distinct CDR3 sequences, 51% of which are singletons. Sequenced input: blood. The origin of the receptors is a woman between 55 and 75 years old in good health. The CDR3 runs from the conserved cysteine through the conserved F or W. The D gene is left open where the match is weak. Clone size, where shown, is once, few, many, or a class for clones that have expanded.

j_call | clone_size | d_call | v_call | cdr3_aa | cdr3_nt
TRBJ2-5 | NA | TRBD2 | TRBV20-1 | CSVGREVTKSQYF | TGCAGTGTTGGGCGGGAGGTCACCAAGTCGCAGTACTTC
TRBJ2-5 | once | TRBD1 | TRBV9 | CASSDIGTGQETQYF | TGTGCCAGCAGTGACATTGGGACAGGCCAAGAGACCCAGTACTTC
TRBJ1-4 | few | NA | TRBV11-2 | CASSPREAPTTNEKLFF | TGTGCCAGCAGCCCCCGGGAGGCACCGACAACTAATGAAAAACTGTTTTTT
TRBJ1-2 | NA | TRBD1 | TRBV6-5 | CASSYADRGLGYTF | TGTGCCAGCAGTTACGCCGACAGGGGGCTTGGCTACACCTTC
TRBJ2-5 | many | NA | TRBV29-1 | CSVYRDFQETQYF | TGCAGCGTATATCGGGACTTCCAAGAGACCCAGTACTTC
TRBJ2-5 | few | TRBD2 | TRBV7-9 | CASSFGLAKETQYF | TGTGCCAGCAGCTTCGGACTAGCGAAAGAGACCCAGTACTTC
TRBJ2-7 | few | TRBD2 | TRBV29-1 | CSVRTSVRSSYEQYF | TGCAGCGTTAGGACTAGCGTGAGGAGCTCCTACGAGCAGTACTTC
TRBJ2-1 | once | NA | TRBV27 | CASSPSTETYDEQFF | TGTGCCAGCAGTCCATCGACCGAGACCTACGATGAGCAGTTCTTC
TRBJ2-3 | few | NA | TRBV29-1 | CSVAGGFTDTQYF | TGCAGCGTTGCCGGCGGGTTCACAGATACGCAGTATTTT
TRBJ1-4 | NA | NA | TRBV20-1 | CSAGTESNEKLFF | TGCAGTGCTGGAACAGAATCTAATGAAAAACTGTTTTTT
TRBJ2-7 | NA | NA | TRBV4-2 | CASSRGSGQYSTYEQYF | TGTGCCAGCAGCCGGGGATCCGGACAGTACAGTACCTACGAGCAGTACTTC
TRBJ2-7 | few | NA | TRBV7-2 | CASSPRGRTYEQYF | TGTGCCAGCAGCCCTCGGGGGCGAACCTACGAGCAGTACTTC
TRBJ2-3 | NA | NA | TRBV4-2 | CATGYPTQYF | TGTGCCACCGGGTACCCCACGCAGTATTTT
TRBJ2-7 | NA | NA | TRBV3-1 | CASSRSSIHEQYF | TGTGCCAGCAGCCGTTCTAGTATCCACGAGCAGTACTTC
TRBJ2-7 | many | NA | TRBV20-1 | CSARPRTYEQYF | TGCAGTGCTAGACCCCGGACCTACGAGCAGTACTTC
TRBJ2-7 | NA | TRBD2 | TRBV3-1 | CASSQDRGGRAGYEQYF | TGTGCCAGCAGCCAAGACCGAGGCGGGAGGGCCGGCTACGAGCAGTACTTC
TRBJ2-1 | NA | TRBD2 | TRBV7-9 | CASRQRPGTSGSYEQFF | TGTGCCAGCAGACAAAGACCCGGGACTAGCGGGTCCTATGAGCAGTTCTTC
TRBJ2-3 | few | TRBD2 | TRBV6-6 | CATFNLLAGAHTDTQYF | TGTGCCACCTTTAACTTACTAGCGGGAGCCCACACAGATACGCAGTATTTT
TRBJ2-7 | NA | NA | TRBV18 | CASSPRFGMSDYEQYF | TGTGCCAGCTCACCCAGGTTCGGGATGTCAGACTACGAGCAGTACTTC
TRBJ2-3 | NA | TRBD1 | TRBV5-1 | CASSSGQETIKQYF | TGCGCCAGCAGCTCCGGACAGGAAACAATAAAGCAGTATTTT
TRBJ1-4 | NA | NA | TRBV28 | CASSWAQVVDEKLFF | TGTGCCAGCAGTTGGGCCCAAGTGGTAGATGAAAAACTGTTTTTT
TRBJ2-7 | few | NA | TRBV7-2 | CASSPRPYYEQYF | TGTGCCAGCAGCCCTAGACCGTACTACGAGCAGTACTTC
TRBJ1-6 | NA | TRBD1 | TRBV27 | CASRRGTGVSPLHF | TGTGCCAGCAGACGAGGGACAGGGGTCTCACCCCTCCACTTT
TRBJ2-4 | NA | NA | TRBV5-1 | CASSSTGESKQYF | TGCGCCAGCAGCTCGACCGGGGAATCCAAGCAGTACTTC
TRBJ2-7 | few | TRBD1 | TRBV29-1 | CSAGTGAAYEQYF | TGCAGCGCCGGGACAGGGGCTGCCTACGAGCAGTACTTC
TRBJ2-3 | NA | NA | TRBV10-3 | CAPQEGSTDTRYF | TGTGCCCCCCAAGAAGGCTCCACAGATACGCGGTATTTT
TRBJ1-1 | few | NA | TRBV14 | CASSHGGRITEAFF | TGTGCCAGCAGCCACGGGGGTCGGATCACTGAAGCTTTCTTT
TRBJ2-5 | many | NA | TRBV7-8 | CASSLATGSQETQYF | TGTGCCAGCAGCTTAGCGACCGGCAGTCAAGAGACCCAGTACTTC
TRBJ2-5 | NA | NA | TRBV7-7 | CASSLLNVGLGETQYF | TGTGCCAGCAGCTTATTGAACGTCGGGTTGGGAGAGACCCAGTACTTC
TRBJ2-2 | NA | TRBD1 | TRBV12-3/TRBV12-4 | CASSFDATGGLTGELFF | TGTGCCAGCAGTTTCGATGCGACAGGGGGTTTAACCGGGGAGCTGTTTTTT
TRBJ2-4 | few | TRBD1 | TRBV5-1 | CASSPRTGPLNIQYF | TGCGCCAGCAGCCCGAGGACAGGGCCCTTAAACATTCAGTACTTC